This passage covers 3 T cell receptor beta chains from one sample sequenced in a study of T cell changes during pregnancy in multiple sclerosis. TCRdb's copy holds only in-frame clones and misses some; the assay was immunoSEQ multiplex PCR. The top ten hold approximately 0.69% of the sample, which has 25,000 to 35,000 clones, around 88% seen once. The source material was CD4+ T cells from peripheral blood mononuclear cells, sampled in the first trimester of pregnancy. These receptor sequences come from a female donor in good health, enrolled as a control in a pregnancy study.

The chain joins TRBV5-4 to TRBJ2-5, with a tentative D call TRBD2 (7 bases). Germline lookup yields CDR1 SGHNT and CDR2 YYREEE (reference sequence). The CDR3 extends over 15 amino acids. V lost 0 bases and J lost 5, with 14 bases in between. CDR3 protein: CASSLAGGGAETQYF. The CDR3, as DNA: TGTGCCAGCAGCTTGGCGGGCGGGGGCGCGGAGACCCAGTACTTC.

The chain carries TRBV6-5 and TRBJ2-7, with D possibly TRBD2 on 6 matching bases. The V gene's germline CDR1 is MNHEY and CDR2 SVGAGI. Trimming removed 7 bases at V and 0 bases at J, with 10 bases between. The CDR3 covers 13 residues. The CDR3 is CASTWGLSYEQYF. CDR3 DNA sequence: TGTGCCAGCACCTGGGGACTCTCCTACGAGCAGTACTTC.

Details on this clone: Other DNA variants within this sample encode the same CDR3. The CDR3 protein is CASSQDHPEELFF. The DNA of the CDR3 is TGTGCCAGCAGCCAAGATCATCCTGAGGAACTGTTTTTT. The chain combines TRBV4-2 with TRBJ1-4; D unresolved. V lost 0 bases, J lost 12 bases, and 11 bases lay in between. This CDR3 is 13 amino acids long. Germline V gene lookup returns CDR1 LGHNA and CDR2 YNFKEQ.